The subject of this entry is one T cell receptor (beta chain). Germline V gene data show CDR1 as MDHEN and CDR2 as SYDVKM. The CDR3 contains 15 residues. V dropped 6 bases and J dropped 2 bases, with 14 bases sitting between them. The entry originates in a study of blood T cell repertoires in COVID-19. Study-wide context: Sources were T cells, B-cell-depleted T cells, or PBMCs; the material itself was cDNA or gDNA.

Original processing methods: Scientists estimated how many nucleated cells there were by amplifying reference gene primers. Some clones are missing from TCRdb's copy, which holds only in-frame ones; the method was immunoSEQ multiplex PCR. The V and J calls and the clone size are those of that table, but D and trimming were determined from the DNA. The table lists tens of thousands of clones, about 82% of them singletons, with about 4% in the top ten. Clinical history as reported by participants underpinned cohort assignment. The rearrangement uses TRBV28 and TRBJ1-5, with D uncertain. This TCR derives from a woman aged 40 to 55 with acute COVID-19. Sequencing was done on a sample of PBMCs or T cells enriched from blood (not recorded which). The CDR3 nucleotides are TGTGCCAGCAGGCCCTCTTTGGCCGGCAATCAGCCCCAGCATTTT. It encodes CASRPSLAGNQPQHF. Drawing the rest from reference TRBV28 and TRBJ1-5, the complete variable domain is DVKVTQSSRYLVKRTGEKVFLECVQDMDHENMFWYRQDPGLGLRLIYFSYDVKMKEKGDIPEGYSVSREKKERFSLILESASTNQTSMYLCASRPSLAGNQPQHFGDGTRLSIL.